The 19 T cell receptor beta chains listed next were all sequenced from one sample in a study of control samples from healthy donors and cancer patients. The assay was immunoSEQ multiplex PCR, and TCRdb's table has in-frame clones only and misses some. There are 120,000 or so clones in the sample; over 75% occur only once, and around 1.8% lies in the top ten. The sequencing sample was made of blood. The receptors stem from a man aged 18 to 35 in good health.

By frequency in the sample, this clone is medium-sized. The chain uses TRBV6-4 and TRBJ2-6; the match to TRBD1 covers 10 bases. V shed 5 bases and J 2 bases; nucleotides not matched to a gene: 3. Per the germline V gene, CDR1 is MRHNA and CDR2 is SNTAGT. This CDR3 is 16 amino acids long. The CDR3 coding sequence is TGTGCCAGCAGTCAGACAGGGGGCGCTGGGGCCAACGTCCTGACTTTC. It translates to CASSQTGGAGANVLTF.

The CDR3 spells CASSYSKDRGQYEQYF. CDR3 in DNA: TGTGCCAGCAGTTACTCGAAGGACAGGGGGCAATACGAGCAGTACTTC. This rearrangement joins TRBV6-2 or TRBV6-3 to TRBJ2-7; 11 nucleotides match TRBD1. The J segment lost 4 bases and the V segment lost 0 bases, leaving 5 bases of the junction unmatched. Germline V CDR1 and CDR2: MNHEY, SVGEGT. The CDR3 has 16 residues.

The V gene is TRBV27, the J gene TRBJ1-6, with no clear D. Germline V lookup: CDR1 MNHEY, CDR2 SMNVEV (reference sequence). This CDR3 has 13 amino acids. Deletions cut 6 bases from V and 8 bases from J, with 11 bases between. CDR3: CASREVFDSPLHF. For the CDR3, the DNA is TGTGCCAGCAGGGAGGTTTTTGATTCACCCCTCCACTTT.

The CDR3: CASSSFKGYTF. The CDR3 DNA sequence: TGTGCCAGCAGCTCTTTTAAGGGCTACACCTTC. The chain has TRBV7-2 and TRBJ1-2; D uncertain. V was shortened by 4 bases and J by 8 bases, with 8 bases between the two germline ends. The CDR3 is 11 residues long. Looked up from germline, CDR1 is SGHTA and CDR2 is FQGNSA.

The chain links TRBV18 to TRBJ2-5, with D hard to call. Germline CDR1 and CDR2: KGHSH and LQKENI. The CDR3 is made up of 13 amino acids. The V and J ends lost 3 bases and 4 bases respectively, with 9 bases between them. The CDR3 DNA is TGTGCCAGCTCACCGATATACGGAGAGACCCAGTACTTC. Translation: CASSPIYGETQYF.

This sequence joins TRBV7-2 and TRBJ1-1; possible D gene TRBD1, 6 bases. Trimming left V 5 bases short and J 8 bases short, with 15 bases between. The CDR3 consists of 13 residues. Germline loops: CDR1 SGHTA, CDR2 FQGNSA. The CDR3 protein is CASSLPRGEEAFF. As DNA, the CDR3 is TGTGCCAGCAGCCTACCTAGGGGGGAAGAAGCTTTCTTT.

This chain's CDR3 is CASSLDGVGQGAKNIQYF. CDR3 nucleotides: TGTGCCAGCAGCTTAGATGGAGTGGGACAGGGGGCCAAAAACATTCAGTACTTC. The chain is built from TRBV11-3 and TRBJ2-4; 10 bases align to TRBD1. V lost 0 bases and J lost 1; bases outside the gene matches: 6. The germline CDR1 and CDR2 sequences are SGHNT and YENEEA. CDR3 length: 18 residues.

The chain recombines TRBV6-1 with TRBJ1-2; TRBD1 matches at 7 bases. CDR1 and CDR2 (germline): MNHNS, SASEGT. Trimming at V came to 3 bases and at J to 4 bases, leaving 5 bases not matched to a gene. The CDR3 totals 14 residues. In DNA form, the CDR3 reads TGTGCCAGCAGTGATGAGGGGGCTGGCTATGGCTACACCTTC. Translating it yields CASSDEGAGYGYTF.

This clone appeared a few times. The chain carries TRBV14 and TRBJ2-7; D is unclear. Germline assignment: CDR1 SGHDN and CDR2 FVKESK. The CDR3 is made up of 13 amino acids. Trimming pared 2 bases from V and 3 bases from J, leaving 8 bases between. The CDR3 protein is CASSQTRIYEQYF. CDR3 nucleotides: TGTGCCAGCAGCCAAACTCGCATCTACGAGCAGTACTTC.

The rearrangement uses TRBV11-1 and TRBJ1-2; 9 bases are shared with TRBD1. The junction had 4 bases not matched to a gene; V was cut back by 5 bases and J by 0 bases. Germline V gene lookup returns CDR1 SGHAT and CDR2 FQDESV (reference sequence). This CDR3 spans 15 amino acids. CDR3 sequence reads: CASSNGQGSNYGYTF. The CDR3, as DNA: TGTGCCAGCAGCAACGGACAGGGGTCTAACTATGGCTACACCTTC. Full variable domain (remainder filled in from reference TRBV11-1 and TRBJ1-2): EAEVAQSPRYKITEKSQAVAFWCDPISGHATLYWYRQILGQGPELLVQFQDESVVDDSQLPKDRFSAERLKGVDSTLKIQPAELGDSAMYLCASSNGQGSNYGYTFGSGTRLTVV.

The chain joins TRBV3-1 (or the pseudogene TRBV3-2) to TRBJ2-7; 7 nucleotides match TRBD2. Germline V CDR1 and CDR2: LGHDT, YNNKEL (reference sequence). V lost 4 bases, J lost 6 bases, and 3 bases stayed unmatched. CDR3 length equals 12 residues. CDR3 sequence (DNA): TGTGCCAGCAGCCGGCGCGGGAGCGAGCAGTACTTC. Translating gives CASSRRGSEQYF.

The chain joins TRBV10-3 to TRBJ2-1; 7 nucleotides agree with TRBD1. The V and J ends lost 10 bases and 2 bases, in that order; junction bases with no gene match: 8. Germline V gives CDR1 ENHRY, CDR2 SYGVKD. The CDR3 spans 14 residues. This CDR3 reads CATYDRAAYNEQFF. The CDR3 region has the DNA TGTGCCACCTACGACAGGGCGGCCTACAATGAGCAGTTCTTC.

CDR3 region: CASSLGLNSNQPQHF. As DNA, the CDR3 is TGTGCCAGCAGCTTGGGACTTAATAGCAATCAGCCCCAGCATTTT. This rearrangement joins TRBV5-6 to TRBJ1-5; the D is unclear. Germline CDR1 reads SGHDT; CDR2 reads YYEEEE. The CDR3 extends over 15 amino acids. V was cut by 0 bases and J by 0 bases, with 7 bases left in between. Using reference TRBV5-6 and TRBJ1-5 for the parts outside the CDR3, the full variable domain is DAGVTQSPTHLIKTRGQQVTLRCSPKSGHDTVSWYQQALGQGPQFIFQYYEEEERQRGNFPDRFSGHQFPNYSSELNVNALLLGDSALYLCASSLGLNSNQPQHFGDGTRLSIL.

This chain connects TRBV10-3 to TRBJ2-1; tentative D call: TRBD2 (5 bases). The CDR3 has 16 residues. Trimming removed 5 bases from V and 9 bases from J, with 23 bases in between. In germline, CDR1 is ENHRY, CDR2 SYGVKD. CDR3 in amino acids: CAISLFFGEGLGEQFF. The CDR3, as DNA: TGTGCCATCAGTTTGTTTTTCGGGGAAGGACTGGGTGAGCAGTTCTTC.

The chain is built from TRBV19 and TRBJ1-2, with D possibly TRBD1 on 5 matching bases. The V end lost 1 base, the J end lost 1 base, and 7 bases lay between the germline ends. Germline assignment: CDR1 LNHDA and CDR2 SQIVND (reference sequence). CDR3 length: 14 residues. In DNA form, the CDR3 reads TGTGCCAGTAGTATAGGGGGCAATAACTATGGCTACACCTTC. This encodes CASSIGGNNYGYTF.

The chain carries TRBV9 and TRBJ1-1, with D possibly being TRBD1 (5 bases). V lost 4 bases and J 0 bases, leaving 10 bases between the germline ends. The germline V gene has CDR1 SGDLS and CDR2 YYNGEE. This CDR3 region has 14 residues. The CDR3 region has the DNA TGTGCCAGCAGCCAGGACAACTTGAACACTGAAGCTTTCTTT. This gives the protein CASSQDNLNTEAFF.

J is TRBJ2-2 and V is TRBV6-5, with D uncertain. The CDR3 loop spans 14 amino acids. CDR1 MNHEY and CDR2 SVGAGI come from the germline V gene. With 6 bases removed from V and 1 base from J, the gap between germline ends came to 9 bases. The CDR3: CASSPAMNTGELFF. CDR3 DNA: TGTGCCAGCAGCCCGGCTATGAACACCGGGGAGCTGTTTTTT.

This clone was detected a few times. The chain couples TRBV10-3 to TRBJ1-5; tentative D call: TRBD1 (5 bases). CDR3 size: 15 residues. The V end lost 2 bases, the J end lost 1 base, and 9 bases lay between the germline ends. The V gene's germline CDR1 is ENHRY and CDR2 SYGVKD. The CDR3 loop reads CAISEGGESNQPQHF. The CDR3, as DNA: TGTGCCATCAGTGAGGGGGGGGAAAGCAATCAGCCCCAGCATTTT.

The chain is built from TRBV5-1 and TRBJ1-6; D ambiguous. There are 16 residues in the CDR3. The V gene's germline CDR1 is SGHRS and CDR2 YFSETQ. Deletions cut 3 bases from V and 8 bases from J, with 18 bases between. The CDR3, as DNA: TGCGCCAGCAGCTCCTCCGTGGGCCTGGGAGATTCACCCCTCCACTTT. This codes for CASSSSVGLGDSPLHF.